This TCR beta chain was recovered during a study of T cells after yellow fever vaccination. The study made its TCR cDNA through 5'RACE template switching. That step introduced a universal primer site along with UMIs. Using its own MiXCR run on the 5' RACE reads, TCRdb lists one record per CDR3 protein. The data hold about 74,000 distinct CDR3 sequences, with around 6.9% observed a single time. This clonotype was counted at least ten times. Its antigen is as yet unknown. Study-wide points: Within FACS-sorted repertoires, abundant clonotypes contaminating from the bulk population could be present.

V lost 3 bases, J lost 1 base, and 3 bases stayed unmatched. Germline assignment: CDR1 SGHVS and CDR2 FQNEAQ. The CDR3 contains 16 residues. This chain connects TRBV7-8 to TRBJ2-3, with 11 positions matching TRBD2. The sample here was CD8+ T cells sorted from PBMCs, taken around 5 days after the first yellow fever vaccination. This clonotype originated in a man between 18 and 35 years old who received the YFV17D yellow fever vaccine. The DNA of the CDR3 is TGTGCCAGCAGCTTCCCACTAGCGGGGGGCACAGATACGCAGTATTTT. This sequence encodes CASSFPLAGGTDTQYF.